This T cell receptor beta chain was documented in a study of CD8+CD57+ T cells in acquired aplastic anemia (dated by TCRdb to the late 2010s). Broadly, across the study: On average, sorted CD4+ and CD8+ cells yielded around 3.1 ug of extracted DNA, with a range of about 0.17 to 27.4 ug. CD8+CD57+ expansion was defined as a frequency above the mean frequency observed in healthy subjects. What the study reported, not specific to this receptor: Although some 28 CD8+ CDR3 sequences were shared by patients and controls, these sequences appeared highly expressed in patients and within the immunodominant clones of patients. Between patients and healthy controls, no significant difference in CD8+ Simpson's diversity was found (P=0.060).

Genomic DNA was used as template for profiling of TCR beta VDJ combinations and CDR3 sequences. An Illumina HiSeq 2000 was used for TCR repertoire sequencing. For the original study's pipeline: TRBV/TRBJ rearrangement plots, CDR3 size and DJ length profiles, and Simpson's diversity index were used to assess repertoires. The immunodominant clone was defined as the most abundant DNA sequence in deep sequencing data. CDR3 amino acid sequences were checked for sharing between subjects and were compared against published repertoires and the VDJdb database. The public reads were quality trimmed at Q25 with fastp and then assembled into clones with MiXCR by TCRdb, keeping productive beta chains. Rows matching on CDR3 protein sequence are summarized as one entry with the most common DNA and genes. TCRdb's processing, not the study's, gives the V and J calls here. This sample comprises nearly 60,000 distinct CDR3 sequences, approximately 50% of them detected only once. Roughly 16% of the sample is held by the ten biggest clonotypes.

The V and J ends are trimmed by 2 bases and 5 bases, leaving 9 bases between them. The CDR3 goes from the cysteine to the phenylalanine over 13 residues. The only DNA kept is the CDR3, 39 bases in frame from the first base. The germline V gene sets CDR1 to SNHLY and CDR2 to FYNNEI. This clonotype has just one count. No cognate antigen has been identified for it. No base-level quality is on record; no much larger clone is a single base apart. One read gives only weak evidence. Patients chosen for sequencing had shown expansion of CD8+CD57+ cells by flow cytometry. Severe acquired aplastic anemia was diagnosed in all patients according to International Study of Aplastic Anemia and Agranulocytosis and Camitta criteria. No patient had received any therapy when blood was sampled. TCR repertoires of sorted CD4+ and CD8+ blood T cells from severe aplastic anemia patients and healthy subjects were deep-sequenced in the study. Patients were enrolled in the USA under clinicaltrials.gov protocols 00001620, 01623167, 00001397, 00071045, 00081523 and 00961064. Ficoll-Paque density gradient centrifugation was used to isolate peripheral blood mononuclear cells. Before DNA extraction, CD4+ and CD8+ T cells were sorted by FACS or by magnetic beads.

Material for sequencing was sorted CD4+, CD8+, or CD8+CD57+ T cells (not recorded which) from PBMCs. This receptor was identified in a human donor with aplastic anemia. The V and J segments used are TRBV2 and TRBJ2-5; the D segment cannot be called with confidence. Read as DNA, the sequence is TGTGCCAGCAGTGAAACGATCGGTGAGACCCAGTACTTC. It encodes CASSETIGETQYF. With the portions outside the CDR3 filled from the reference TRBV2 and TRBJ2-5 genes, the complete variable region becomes EPEVTQTPSHQVTQMGQEVILRCVPISNHLYFYWYRQILGQKVEFLVSFYNNEISEKSEIFDDQFSVERPDGSNFTLKIRSTKLEDSAMYFCASSETIGETQYFGPGTRLLVL.